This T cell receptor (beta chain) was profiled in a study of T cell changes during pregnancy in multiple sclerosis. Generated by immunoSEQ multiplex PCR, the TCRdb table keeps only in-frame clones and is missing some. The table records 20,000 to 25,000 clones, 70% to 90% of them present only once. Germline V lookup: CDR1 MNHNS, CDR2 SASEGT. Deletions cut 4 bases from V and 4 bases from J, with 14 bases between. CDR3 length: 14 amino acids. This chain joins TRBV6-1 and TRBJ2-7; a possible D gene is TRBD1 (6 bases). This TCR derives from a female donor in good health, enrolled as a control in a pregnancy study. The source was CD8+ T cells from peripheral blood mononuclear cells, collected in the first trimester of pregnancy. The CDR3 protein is CASSVGQPIYEQYF. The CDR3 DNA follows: TGTGCCAGCAGTGTAGGACAGCCTATATACGAGCAGTACTTC.